This is a list of T cell receptor beta chains from one sample in a study of T cell responses to AZD1222 COVID-19 vaccine. The protocol was immunoSEQ multiplex PCR, while the TCRdb copy is restricted to in-frame clones and leaves out a portion. The sample carries 150,000 to 200,000 clones, roughly 92% recorded once. The sample here was peripheral blood, taken on day 0 of AZD1222 vaccination. These receptors were taken from an adult in good health. The CDR3 runs from the conserved cysteine through the conserved F or W. A D gene is named only where the DNA matches it firmly. Expanded clones are given a class, and other clones once, few, many or no size at all.

d_call: NA; cdr3_length: 16; j_call: TRBJ1-2; v_call: TRBV7-2; clone_size: NA; cdr3_nt: TGTGCCAGCACCACGGTCGGGCGCCCCTATCACTATGGCTACACCTTC; cdr3_aa: CASTTVGRPYHYGYTF
d_call: NA; cdr3_length: 15; j_call: TRBJ1-6; v_call: TRBV28; clone_size: NA; cdr3_nt: TGTGCCAGCCGTTCCAGGGCCGTGTATAATTCACCCCTCCACTTT; cdr3_aa: CASRSRAVYNSPLHF
d_call: NA; cdr3_length: 14; j_call: TRBJ1-5; v_call: TRBV28; clone_size: once; cdr3_nt: TGTGCCAGCAGTTTACCCCGGCCATCACAGCCCCAGCATTTT; cdr3_aa: CASSLPRPSQPQHF
d_call: NA; cdr3_length: 18; j_call: TRBJ1-5; v_call: TRBV1; clone_size: NA; cdr3_nt: TGCACCAGCAGCCAAGTTTGGACAGGGTTTAATCGGAGTCAGCCCCAGCATTTT; cdr3_aa: CTSSQVWTGFNRSQPQHF
d_call: NA; cdr3_length: 15; j_call: TRBJ1-5; v_call: TRBV5-6; clone_size: once; cdr3_nt: TGTGCCAGCAGCTCGCTGGCAGGGGTCCCTCAGCCCCAGCATTTT; cdr3_aa: CASSSLAGVPQPQHF
d_call: TRBD1; cdr3_length: 14; j_call: TRBJ1-4; v_call: TRBV18; clone_size: NA; cdr3_nt: TGTGCCAGCTCACCGAGGCAGGGGGATGAAAAACTGTTTTTT; cdr3_aa: CASSPRQGDEKLFF
d_call: TRBD2; cdr3_length: 14; j_call: TRBJ2-1; v_call: TRBV5-1; clone_size: NA; cdr3_nt: TGCGCCAGCAGCTTGAAACTAGCGGGAACTGAGCAGTTCTTC; cdr3_aa: CASSLKLAGTEQFF
d_call: TRBD1; cdr3_length: 14; j_call: TRBJ1-2; v_call: TRBV6-5; clone_size: NA; cdr3_nt: TGTGCCAGCAGTTACGCGACAGGGGTGGGTGGCTACACCTTC; cdr3_aa: CASSYATGVGGYTF
d_call: TRBD1; cdr3_length: 13; j_call: TRBJ1-2; v_call: TRBV6-5; clone_size: NA; cdr3_nt: TGTGCCAGCAGGACAGGGAATGGCTTGGGCTACACCTTC; cdr3_aa: CASRTGNGLGYTF
d_call: TRBD1; cdr3_length: 19; j_call: TRBJ1-4; v_call: TRBV7-8; clone_size: NA; cdr3_nt: TGTGCCAGCAGCTTCTTCACGGGACAGGGAGGTAGAAATGTTGAAAAACTGTTTTTT; cdr3_aa: CASSFFTGQGGRNVEKLFF
d_call: NA; cdr3_length: 14; j_call: TRBJ1-3; v_call: TRBV7-2; clone_size: NA; cdr3_nt: TGTGCCAGCAGCTCCGTAGCCTCTGGAAACACCATATATTTT; cdr3_aa: CASSSVASGNTIYF
d_call: NA; cdr3_length: 13; j_call: TRBJ2-1; v_call: TRBV4-1; clone_size: NA; cdr3_nt: TGCGCCAGCAAGCCCCTCTTTCACAATGAGCAGTTCTTC; cdr3_aa: CASKPLFHNEQFF
d_call: NA; cdr3_length: 13; j_call: TRBJ1-5; v_call: TRBV6-2/TRBV6-3; clone_size: NA; cdr3_nt: TGTGCCAGCAGTTACCTGGGCAATCAGCCCCAGCATTTT; cdr3_aa: CASSYLGNQPQHF
d_call: NA; cdr3_length: 15; j_call: TRBJ2-3; v_call: TRBV11-2; clone_size: NA; cdr3_nt: TGTGCCAGCAGCTTACTTGCGCTAAGCACAGATACGCAGTATTTT; cdr3_aa: CASSLLALSTDTQYF
d_call: NA; cdr3_length: 16; j_call: TRBJ1-3; v_call: TRBV14; clone_size: NA; cdr3_nt: TGTGCCAGCAGCCAAGATAGTTCAGGAACTGGAAACACCATATATTTT; cdr3_aa: CASSQDSSGTGNTIYF
d_call: NA; cdr3_length: 15; j_call: TRBJ2-2; v_call: TRBV5-3; clone_size: NA; cdr3_nt: TGTGCCAGAAGACTGTGGGGGTCGGACACCGGGGAGCTGTTTTTT; cdr3_aa: CARRLWGSDTGELFF
d_call: NA; cdr3_length: 14; j_call: TRBJ2-1; v_call: TRBV5-1; clone_size: NA; cdr3_nt: TGCGCCAGCAGGACCAGGGGGGCCTACAATGAGCAGTTCTTC; cdr3_aa: CASRTRGAYNEQFF
d_call: NA; cdr3_length: 16; j_call: TRBJ1-6; v_call: TRBV25-1; clone_size: NA; cdr3_nt: TGTGCCAGCAGTGAATCGGGCAGGGGACATAATTCACCCCTCCACTTT; cdr3_aa: CASSESGRGHNSPLHF
d_call: NA; cdr3_length: 14; j_call: TRBJ1-4; v_call: TRBV6-6; clone_size: NA; cdr3_nt: TGTGCCAGCAGCGAGGGGGTAACTAATGAAAAACTGTTTTTT; cdr3_aa: CASSEGVTNEKLFF
d_call: NA; cdr3_length: 15; j_call: TRBJ1-1; v_call: TRBV7-2; clone_size: NA; cdr3_nt: TGTGCCAGCAGCTTAATACAGGGTTTGAACACTGAAGCTTTCTTT; cdr3_aa: CASSLIQGLNTEAFF
d_call: TRBD1; cdr3_length: 13; j_call: TRBJ1-5; v_call: TRBV19; clone_size: few; cdr3_nt: TGTGCCAGTAACAGGGGTGTAGATCAGCCCCAGCATTTT; cdr3_aa: CASNRGVDQPQHF
d_call: NA; cdr3_length: 13; j_call: TRBJ1-4; v_call: TRBV2; clone_size: NA; cdr3_nt: TGTGCCAGCGGGGCGACTCGGGATGAAAAACTGTTTTTT; cdr3_aa: CASGATRDEKLFF
d_call: NA; cdr3_length: 15; j_call: TRBJ2-3; v_call: TRBV28; clone_size: NA; cdr3_nt: TGTGCCAGCAGTTGGGAAAGGGGCAGCACAGATACGCAGTATTTT; cdr3_aa: CASSWERGSTDTQYF
d_call: TRBD1; cdr3_length: 14; j_call: TRBJ1-1; v_call: TRBV27; clone_size: NA; cdr3_nt: TGTGCCAGCAGTGCCCGGGACAGTAACACTGAAGCTTTCTTT; cdr3_aa: CASSARDSNTEAFF
d_call: TRBD1; cdr3_length: 13; j_call: TRBJ2-1; v_call: TRBV28; clone_size: NA; cdr3_nt: TGTGCCAGCAGTTCCCCGGACAGGTCTGAGCAGTTCTTC; cdr3_aa: CASSSPDRSEQFF
d_call: NA; cdr3_length: 17; j_call: TRBJ2-2; v_call: TRBV19; clone_size: NA; cdr3_nt: TGTGCCAGTTTGCCCCTTGGTAGGGGCGCGGGGACCGGGGAGCTGTTTTTT; cdr3_aa: CASLPLGRGAGTGELFF
d_call: NA; cdr3_length: 14; j_call: TRBJ2-3; v_call: TRBV27; clone_size: NA; cdr3_nt: TGTGCCAGCAAGGAGGGAACTAGCACAGATACGCAGTATTTT; cdr3_aa: CASKEGTSTDTQYF
d_call: NA; cdr3_length: 13; j_call: TRBJ2-7; v_call: TRBV7-7; clone_size: few; cdr3_nt: TGTGCTAGCAGCTCCCGGGTCTCGGACGAGCAGTACTTC; cdr3_aa: CASSSRVSDEQYF
d_call: NA; cdr3_length: 15; j_call: TRBJ2-1; v_call: TRBV11-2; clone_size: NA; cdr3_nt: TGTGCCAGCAGCCCGCGGCGGCTCTCCTACAATGAGCAGTTCTTC; cdr3_aa: CASSPRRLSYNEQFF
d_call: NA; cdr3_length: 17; j_call: TRBJ1-1; v_call: TRBV21-1; clone_size: NA; cdr3_nt: TGTGCCAGCTTGCCCCCGATTATTCCCAACATGAACACTGAAGCTTTCTTT; cdr3_aa: CASLPPIIPNMNTEAFF
d_call: NA; cdr3_length: 13; j_call: TRBJ1-1; v_call: TRBV12-3/TRBV12-4; clone_size: NA; cdr3_nt: TGTGCCAGCAGTTTTGGAGAAAACACTGAAGCTTTCTTT; cdr3_aa: CASSFGENTEAFF
d_call: TRBD1; cdr3_length: 14; j_call: TRBJ2-7; v_call: TRBV14; clone_size: NA; cdr3_nt: TGTGCCAGCAGCCCTTGGGACAGCATGAACGAGCAGTACTTC; cdr3_aa: CASSPWDSMNEQYF
d_call: NA; cdr3_length: 16; j_call: TRBJ1-4; v_call: TRBV27; clone_size: NA; cdr3_nt: TGTGCCAGCAGTTTAACCGGGATCGATTCTAATGAAAAACTGTTTTTT; cdr3_aa: CASSLTGIDSNEKLFF
d_call: NA; cdr3_length: 13; j_call: TRBJ1-2; v_call: TRBV28; clone_size: NA; cdr3_nt: TGTGCCAGCAGCTCGGGGGGGAACTATGGCTACACCTTC; cdr3_aa: CASSSGGNYGYTF
d_call: TRBD1; cdr3_length: 17; j_call: TRBJ1-2; v_call: TRBV5-4; clone_size: NA; cdr3_nt: TGTGCCAGCAGCTGGGAGGTGGGACAGGGGGCTTTGGTTGGCTACACCTTC; cdr3_aa: CASSWEVGQGALVGYTF
d_call: TRBD1; cdr3_length: 15; j_call: TRBJ2-1; v_call: TRBV18; clone_size: NA; cdr3_nt: TGTGCCAGCTCGACGACAGGGGGACGATTTAATGAGCAGTTCTTC; cdr3_aa: CASSTTGGRFNEQFF
d_call: TRBD1; cdr3_length: 15; j_call: TRBJ1-2; v_call: TRBV28; clone_size: NA; cdr3_nt: TGTGCCAGCAGTTTGGGGACAGTACTTAACTATGGCTACACCTTC; cdr3_aa: CASSLGTVLNYGYTF
d_call: NA; cdr3_length: 15; j_call: TRBJ1-5; v_call: TRBV27; clone_size: NA; cdr3_nt: TGTGCCAGCAGTTTAAGGGGAGAGGGCAATCAGCCCCAGCATTTT; cdr3_aa: CASSLRGEGNQPQHF
d_call: TRBD1; cdr3_length: 16; j_call: TRBJ2-5; v_call: TRBV7-3; clone_size: few; cdr3_nt: TGTGCCAGCAGCGTACGCCCGGGACAGGGGTGGGAGACCCAGTACTTC; cdr3_aa: CASSVRPGQGWETQYF
d_call: NA; cdr3_length: 13; j_call: TRBJ1-1; v_call: TRBV18; clone_size: NA; cdr3_nt: TGTGCCAGCGCAGACAGTATGAACACTGAAGCTTTCTTT; cdr3_aa: CASADSMNTEAFF
d_call: NA; cdr3_length: 15; j_call: TRBJ1-5; v_call: TRBV7-2; clone_size: NA; cdr3_nt: TGTGCCAGCAGTGACGGGGCAGGGCGAAATCAGCCCCAGCATTTT; cdr3_aa: CASSDGAGRNQPQHF
d_call: NA; cdr3_length: 13; j_call: TRBJ2-3; v_call: TRBV5-1; clone_size: once; cdr3_nt: TGCGCCAGCGAACCCGGGGGCACAGATACGCAGTATTTT; cdr3_aa: CASEPGGTDTQYF
d_call: TRBD1; cdr3_length: 15; j_call: TRBJ2-5; v_call: TRBV14; clone_size: once; cdr3_nt: TGTGCCAGCAGCCGGGGACAGGGGGCGAGGGAGACCCAGTACTTC; cdr3_aa: CASSRGQGARETQYF
d_call: NA; cdr3_length: 13; j_call: TRBJ1-4; v_call: TRBV7-2; clone_size: NA; cdr3_nt: TGTGCCAGCAGCTTAGGGCAGGGTGAAAAACTGTTTTTT; cdr3_aa: CASSLGQGEKLFF
d_call: NA; cdr3_length: 15; j_call: TRBJ1-4; v_call: TRBV28; clone_size: NA; cdr3_nt: TGTGCCAGCAGTTTAGGGGGGGGAACTAATGAAAAACTGTTTTTT; cdr3_aa: CASSLGGGTNEKLFF
d_call: TRBD1; cdr3_length: 14; j_call: TRBJ1-6; v_call: TRBV19; clone_size: NA; cdr3_nt: TGTGCCAGTAGTGCCGGGACAGATAATTCACCCCTCCACTTT; cdr3_aa: CASSAGTDNSPLHF
d_call: NA; cdr3_length: 13; j_call: TRBJ2-5; v_call: TRBV6-5; clone_size: NA; cdr3_nt: TGTGCCAGCAGAGACCCAGTCGGAGAGACCCAGTACTTC; cdr3_aa: CASRDPVGETQYF
d_call: TRBD1; cdr3_length: 13; j_call: TRBJ1-2; v_call: TRBV5-8; clone_size: NA; cdr3_nt: TGTGCCAGCAGCCAACAGGGGAACTATGGCTACACCTTC; cdr3_aa: CASSQQGNYGYTF
d_call: NA; cdr3_length: 15; j_call: TRBJ1-1; v_call: TRBV5-6; clone_size: few; cdr3_nt: TGTGCCAGCAGCTTGCCGTTGGGTCGGGACACTGAAGCTTTCTTT; cdr3_aa: CASSLPLGRDTEAFF
d_call: TRBD1; cdr3_length: 14; j_call: TRBJ1-5; v_call: TRBV10-2; clone_size: NA; cdr3_nt: TGCGCCAGTGGGGACAGGGAAGTAAATCAGCCCCAGCATTTT; cdr3_aa: CASGDREVNQPQHF
d_call: TRBD1; cdr3_length: 17; j_call: TRBJ1-2; v_call: TRBV6-1; clone_size: once; cdr3_nt: TGTGCCAGCAGTGAAGGAGGGGTACAGGGGGTCAGCTATGGCTACACCTTC; cdr3_aa: CASSEGGVQGVSYGYTF
d_call: TRBD1; cdr3_length: 15; j_call: TRBJ2-7; v_call: TRBV7-6; clone_size: NA; cdr3_nt: TGTGCCAGCAGCCGAGGACAGGGTGAAAATTTGGAGCAGTACTTC; cdr3_aa: CASSRGQGENLEQYF
d_call: NA; cdr3_length: 12; j_call: TRBJ1-2; v_call: TRBV12-3/TRBV12-4; clone_size: NA; cdr3_nt: TGTGCCAGCAGCCCACAGCTATATGGCTACACCTTC; cdr3_aa: CASSPQLYGYTF
d_call: TRBD1; cdr3_length: 16; j_call: TRBJ1-1; v_call: TRBV2; clone_size: NA; cdr3_nt: TGTGCCAGCAGTGAAGCGGCCGGACAGGGTTACACTGAAGCTTTCTTT; cdr3_aa: CASSEAAGQGYTEAFF
d_call: NA; cdr3_length: 14; j_call: TRBJ1-1; v_call: TRBV7-9; clone_size: NA; cdr3_nt: TGTGCCAGCAGCGTCCGGGACTTTAGGACTGAAGCTTTCTTT; cdr3_aa: CASSVRDFRTEAFF